The 32 T cell receptor beta chains below come from one sample, sequenced in a study of T cell responses to AZD1222 COVID-19 vaccine. TCRdb's table, derived via immunoSEQ multiplex PCR, lists solely in-frame clones and lacks some. This sample has 180,000 or so clones, with just under 95% found just once. The sequences come from peripheral blood, collected 28 days after the second dose of the MenACWY control vaccine. These receptors all come from an adult who received the MenACWY meningococcal vaccine as a control.

The V and J genes are TRBV6-6 and TRBJ1-5; 7 bases fit TRBD1. Losses at the gene ends were 6 bases for V and 2 bases for J; bases not matched to a gene: 4. CDR1 and CDR2 (germline): MNHNY, SVGAGI (reference sequence). CDR3 length equals 14 residues. Here the CDR3 reads CASRDRRGNQPQHF. CDR3 in DNA: TGTGCCAGCAGGGACAGGAGGGGCAATCAGCCCCAGCATTTT.

This chain links TRBV4-2 with TRBJ1-5; possibly TRBD1 for D (5 bases). This CDR3 region has 15 residues. The germline V gene has CDR1 LGHNA and CDR2 YNFKEQ. The V end was cut by 6 bases, the J end by 3 bases, with 15 bases between. CDR3 in DNA: TGTGCCAGCAGGGGGGATTTGGGAATCAATCAGCCCCAGCATTTT. It encodes CASRGDLGINQPQHF.

The rearrangement links TRBV27 to TRBJ1-1, with D tentatively TRBD1 (5 bases). The germline gives CDR1 MNHEY, CDR2 SMNVEV (reference sequence). The CDR3 runs to 15 residues. V gave up 3 bases and J gave up 5 bases, with 16 bases separating them. The chain's CDR3 is CASSFLTSGRTEAFF. For the CDR3, the DNA is TGTGCCAGCAGTTTCTTAACGTCAGGGCGGACTGAAGCTTTCTTT.

V gene TRBV6-5 combines with J gene TRBJ1-3; TRBD1 is a possible D gene (5 bases). Germline loops: CDR1 MNHEY, CDR2 SVGAGI. The CDR3 loop spans 13 amino acids. V was clipped by 11 bases and J by 0 bases, with 11 bases between them. The CDR3 loop is CASGKSSGNTIYF. Written as DNA, the CDR3 is TGTGCCTCAGGGAAGAGCTCTGGAAACACCATATATTTT.

V and J are TRBV12-5 and TRBJ2-7; 7 nucleotides agree with TRBD1. V lost 6 bases to trimming and J lost 1 base; unmatched junction nucleotides: 6. The CDR3 spans 14 residues. Germline values: CDR1 LGHNT, CDR2 FRNRAP. CDR3 bases: TGTGCTAGTGGGAGGGGACAGCGGTCCTACGAGCAGTACTTC. This codes for CASGRGQRSYEQYF.

V is TRBV30 and J is TRBJ1-2, with a tentative D call TRBD1 (5 bases). The CDR3 consists of 14 residues. CDR1 is GTSNPN and CDR2 is SVGIG in the germline V gene (reference sequence). Trimming removed 4 bases from V and 7 bases from J, with 19 bases in between. The CDR3: CAWKFRGEWFGYTF. The CDR3, as DNA: TGTGCCTGGAAATTTCGGGGCGAATGGTTTGGCTACACCTTC.

This clone was picked up one time. This sequence joins TRBV27 and TRBJ2-1; no firm D call. Germline-derived CDR1 and CDR2 are MNHEY and SMNVEV (reference sequence). V was clipped by 3 bases and J by 0 bases, with 9 bases between them. The CDR3 covers 15 residues. CDR3 bases: TGTGCCAGCAGTTTTCGGCTGAGCTCCTACAATGAGCAGTTCTTC. Amino acid sequence: CASSFRLSSYNEQFF.

This chain links TRBV28 with TRBJ1-5; D is undetermined. In germline, CDR1 is MDHEN, CDR2 SYDVKM. The CDR3 is 14 amino acids. Trimming left V 3 bases short and J 1 base short, with 7 bases between. CDR3 amino acids: CASSFLRSNQPQHF. DNA of the CDR3: TGTGCCAGCAGTTTCCTCAGGAGCAATCAGCCCCAGCATTTT.

This clone was recorded only once. The gene calls are TRBV5-1 and TRBJ1-6, with a weak D call TRBD1 (5 bases). This CDR3 region has 14 residues. Germline loops: CDR1 SGHRS, CDR2 YFSETQ. Trimming shortened V by 4 bases and J by 9 bases, and 14 bases separated the two germline ends. The CDR3 nucleotides are TGCGCCAGCAGCCTAGGGACGGCTCGTTCACCCCTCCACTTT. Translated: CASSLGTARSPLHF.

This chain uses TRBV4-1 with TRBJ2-5; D tentatively fits TRBD1 or TRBD2 (6 bases each). Germline V gene data show CDR1 as MGHRA and CDR2 as YSYEKL. CDR3 length equals 16 residues. The ends were cut back, 0 bases at V and 5 bases at J, with 16 bases in the middle. CDR3 nucleotides: TGCGCCAGCAGCCAAGATCTAGGGGGGTTGGGGGAGACCCAGTACTTC. Translating it yields CASSQDLGGLGETQYF.

The rearrangement uses TRBV7-9 and TRBJ1-6; D is possibly TRBD1 (6 bases). CDR3 length equals 15 residues. Trimming left V 5 bases short and J 5 bases short, with 13 bases between. The germline gives CDR1 SEHNR, CDR2 FQNEAQ (reference sequence). In DNA form, the CDR3 reads TGTGCCAGCAGCCCGTCGCAGGGGAATAATTCACCCCTCCACTTT. Residues: CASSPSQGNNSPLHF.

The chain carries TRBV5-1 and TRBJ1-5; the match to TRBD1 covers 9 bases. Germline CDR1 SGHRS, CDR2 YFSETQ. After removal of 4 bases from V and 5 bases from J, the junction contained 7 bases not matched to a gene. This CDR3 spans 15 amino acids. This CDR3 reads CASSRGTGNYQPQHF. For the CDR3, the DNA is TGCGCCAGCAGCCGCGGGACAGGGAACTATCAGCCCCAGCATTTT.

This clone was found once. This chain joins TRBV4-3 and TRBJ1-2; 9 positions agree with TRBD1. Germline V gene data show CDR1 as LGHNA and CDR2 as YSLEER. The CDR3 length is 14 residues. V was pared by 1 base and J by 8 bases, with 5 bases of the junction left unmatched. The CDR3 DNA reads TGCGCCAGCAGCCAAGGACAGGGGGTAACGGGCTACACCTTC. It specifies CASSQGQGVTGYTF.

The gene calls are TRBV2 and TRBJ1-1, with 12 positions matching TRBD1. Losses at the gene ends were 8 bases for V and 6 bases for J; bases not matched to a gene: 7. The CDR3 has 14 amino acids. CDR1 SNHLY and CDR2 FYNNEI come from the germline V gene. CDR3 in DNA: TGTGCCAGCGGATTGGGACAGGGGGCATCTGAAGCTTTCTTT. It encodes CASGLGQGASEAFF.

This chain joins TRBV2 and TRBJ1-1; 7 bases fit TRBD1. Germline CDR1 SNHLY, CDR2 FYNNEI. After removal of 4 bases from V and 4 bases from J, the junction contained 12 bases not matched to a gene. This CDR3 region has 16 residues. CDR3 sequence (DNA): TGTGCCAGCAGTGCGGAGGGGGCTCAATCGGGCACTGAAGCTTTCTTT. It yields the protein CASSAEGAQSGTEAFF.

This rearrangement joins TRBV18 to TRBJ1-2; 7 bases fit TRBD1. Germline V gene data show CDR1 as KGHSH and CDR2 as LQKENI. The CDR3 has 18 residues. J lost 0 bases, V lost 2 bases, and 12 bases had no gene match. Here the CDR3 DNA reads TGTGCCAGCTCACCAGGTCTACACAGGGGAGGTTCTAACTATGGCTACACCTTC. Encoded protein: CASSPGLHRGGSNYGYTF.

The chain employs TRBV9 and TRBJ2-3; D call uncertain. Germline V gene data show CDR1 as SGDLS and CDR2 as YYNGEE. The CDR3 is 14 amino acids. V lost 0 bases and J lost 0, with 5 bases in between. Here the CDR3 DNA reads TGTGCCAGCAGCGTAGTGGGCAGCACAGATACGCAGTATTTT. Amino acids: CASSVVGSTDTQYF.

The chain joins TRBV30 to TRBJ1-1, with 9 positions matching TRBD1. Trimming removed 2 bases from V and 9 bases from J; junction bases left unmatched: 10. The germline V gene has CDR1 GTSNPN and CDR2 SVGIG (reference sequence). The CDR3 has 14 amino acids. CDR3 sequence: CAWSPPGTGSQAFF. CDR3 nucleotides: TGTGCCTGGAGTCCCCCCGGGACAGGGTCCCAAGCTTTCTTT.

The V and J genes are TRBV18 and TRBJ1-3, with 8 bases aligning to TRBD1. The germline gives CDR1 KGHSH, CDR2 LQKENI. This CDR3 contains 16 residues. The V and J ends lost 2 bases and 2 bases, in that order; junction bases with no gene match: 5. This CDR3 is CASSPVWTGTGNTIYF. Here the CDR3 DNA reads TGTGCCAGCTCACCAGTGTGGACAGGGACTGGAAACACCATATATTTT.

This rearrangement joins TRBV2 to TRBJ1-1; a possible D gene is TRBD1 (6 bases). The V end was cut by 5 bases, the J end by 4 bases, with 14 bases between. The CDR3 spans 14 residues. The germline gives CDR1 SNHLY, CDR2 FYNNEI. As DNA, the CDR3 is TGTGCCAGCAGTTCACAGGGCTGGGGCACTGAAGCTTTCTTT. Residues: CASSSQGWGTEAFF.

The chain uses TRBV5-4 and TRBJ1-1; the D is unclear. V was trimmed by 4 bases and J by 3 bases, leaving 16 bases between them. The length of the CDR3 is 15 residues. Germline V CDR1 and CDR2: SGHNT, YYREEE (reference sequence). Written as DNA, the CDR3 is TGTGCCAGCAGCCTGGGCAACCGGAAGGACACTGAAGCTTTCTTT. Amino acids: CASSLGNRKDTEAFF.

The chain uses TRBV10-3 and TRBJ1-4; D gene ambiguous. The V gene's germline CDR1 is ENHRY and CDR2 SYGVKD. CDR3 size: 13 residues. Deletions cut 3 bases from V and 5 bases from J, with 7 bases between. The CDR3 sequence is CAISDSGNEKLFF. The DNA for the CDR3 is TGTGCCATCAGTGACTCGGGGAATGAAAAACTGTTTTTT.

This clone was counted once. The rearrangement links TRBV27 to TRBJ2-2; 13 bases agree with TRBD2. The CDR3 is 16 residues long. Germline-derived CDR1 and CDR2 are MNHEY and SMNVEV (reference sequence). Unmatched junction bases numbered 7, after V lost 6 bases and J lost 6 bases. CDR3 in amino acids: CASRQGTSGVPGELFF. CDR3 nucleotide sequence: TGTGCCAGCAGACAAGGGACTAGCGGGGTCCCCGGGGAGCTGTTTTTT.

A remark on this clone: One end of the junction does not line up with germline, which may come from a read error. The chain joins TRBV27 to TRBJ2-1, with D tentatively TRBD2 (6 bases). Per germline, CDR1 MNHEY and CDR2 SMNVEV (reference sequence). CDR3 size: 15 residues. This CDR3 reads CASSVSGLGWNEQFF. In DNA, the CDR3 is TGTGCCAGCAGTGTATCGGGACTTGGGTGGAATGAGCAGTTCTTC.

CDR3 loop: CASSPPWRGSSNEKLFF. CDR3 nucleotides: TGTGCCAGTAGTCCCCCCTGGAGGGGGTCCAGCAATGAAAAACTGTTTTTT. The chain uses TRBV19 and TRBJ1-4; tentative D call: TRBD1 (6 bases). Trimming took 5 bases from V and 5 from J, leaving 21 bases between them. Germline V gene lookup returns CDR1 LNHDA and CDR2 SQIVND (reference sequence). The CDR3 totals 17 residues.

The chain has TRBV18 and TRBJ1-1; perhaps TRBD1 as D (6 bases). CDR3 length: 15 residues. Germline CDR1 reads KGHSH; CDR2 reads LQKENI. Trimming cost V 0 bases and J 2 bases, with 10 bases left between them. The DNA for the CDR3 is TGTGCCAGCTCACCACCACCACAGGGAAACACTGAAGCTTTCTTT. Translated, it gives CASSPPPQGNTEAFF.

The chain's CDR3 is CASSIRSQGETQYF. The CDR3 region has the DNA TGCGCCAGCAGCATCCGTAGTCAGGGGGAGACCCAGTACTTC. The genes are TRBV4-1 and TRBJ2-5; D possibly corresponds to TRBD1 (6 bases). Looked up from germline, CDR1 is MGHRA and CDR2 is YSYEKL. Deletions cut 5 bases from V and 5 bases from J, with 15 bases between. This CDR3 is built from 14 residues.

The J gene is TRBJ1-4, the V gene TRBV3-1 (or the pseudogene TRBV3-2); D perhaps matches TRBD1 (5 bases). V was shortened by 5 bases and J by 3 bases, with 10 bases between the two germline ends. Germline V gives CDR1 LGHDT, CDR2 YNNKEL (reference sequence). This CDR3 is 14 amino acids long. The chain's CDR3 is CASSYRDANEKLFF. DNA of the CDR3: TGTGCCAGCAGCTACCGGGACGCTAATGAAAAACTGTTTTTT.

The chain has TRBV2 and TRBJ1-6, with TRBD1 identical over 7 bases. The CDR3 runs to 15 residues. J was trimmed by 7 bases and V by 6 bases; bases with no gene match: 9. Germline V lookup: CDR1 SNHLY, CDR2 FYNNEI. The CDR3, as DNA: TGTGCCAGCAGCGCGGGACAGCTACTGAATTCACCCCTCCACTTT. Its translation is CASSAGQLLNSPLHF.

Only one count was recorded for this clone. The rearrangement uses TRBV29-1 and TRBJ1-2; D remains ambiguous. Looked up from germline, CDR1 is SQVTM and CDR2 is ANQGSEA. The CDR3 runs to 12 residues. Trimming pared 4 bases from V and 0 bases from J, leaving 6 bases between. CDR3 loop: CSVGQANYGYTF. The CDR3 DNA sequence: TGCAGCGTTGGTCAGGCTAACTATGGCTACACCTTC.

The V and J genes are TRBV7-9 and TRBJ1-4; 9 bases match TRBD1. Germline assignment: CDR1 SEHNR and CDR2 FQNEAQ (reference sequence). J gave up 5 bases and V 4 bases, and 2 bases lay outside the gene matches. This CDR3 is 14 amino acids long. The CDR3 region has the DNA TGTGCCAGCAGCTCGGGACAGGGAAATGAAAAACTGTTTTTT. It translates to CASSSGQGNEKLFF.

The chain's CDR3 is CASSLAVHVAGGYTF. Written as DNA, the CDR3 is TGTGCCAGCAGCTTAGCGGTTCACGTCGCCGGGGGCTACACCTTC. The V gene is TRBV11-2, the J gene TRBJ1-2, with D hard to call. The V end was cut by 1 base, the J end by 8 bases, with 17 bases between. The CDR3 is 15 residues long. Germline assignment: CDR1 SGHAT and CDR2 FQNNGV.